The next 14 T cell receptor beta chains were all read from a single sample in a study of preoperative IRX-2 immunotherapy in early breast cancer. Regarding treatment: preoperative locoregional IRX-2 cytokine immunotherapy. TCRdb's copy holds only in-frame clones and misses some; the assay was immunoSEQ multiplex PCR. The sample contains roughly 43,000 clones, 85% to 95% of which appear only once. This sample comprised tumor tissue, obtained after IRX-2 immunotherapy. These receptors all stem from a human donor with breast cancer.

The V call is TRBV11-3, the J call TRBJ2-1; D ambiguous. Trimming cost V 5 bases and J 8 bases, with 19 bases left between them. The CDR3 runs to 15 residues. Germline values: CDR1 SGHNT, CDR2 YENEEA. CDR3 sequence (DNA): TGTGCCAGCAGCGTCGGCCGGAGCCCAAGCGATGAGCAGTTCTTC. Its translation is CASSVGRSPSDEQFF.

This chain uses TRBV27 with TRBJ2-7, with 7 nucleotides matching TRBD1. Germline lookup yields CDR1 MNHEY and CDR2 SMNVEV (reference sequence). J lost 2 bases, V lost 3 bases, and 4 bases had no gene match. This CDR3 region has 14 residues. CDR3 nucleotides: TGTGCCAGCAGTTTTTCGCAGGGGGCCTACGAGCAGTACTTC. As protein: CASSFSQGAYEQYF.

The V gene is TRBV7-2, the J gene TRBJ2-2; D ambiguous. Between the trimmed V and J ends, which lost 2 bases and 3 bases, there was a span of 7 bases. This CDR3 region has 14 residues. Germline CDR1 SGHTA, CDR2 FQGNSA. The DNA for the CDR3 is TGTGCCAGCAGCTTACCGCGACACACCGGGGAGCTGTTTTTT. It is translated as CASSLPRHTGELFF.

The chain is built from TRBV27 and TRBJ2-7, with TRBD2 identical over 8 bases. From germline, CDR1 is MNHEY and CDR2 SMNVEV (reference sequence). The CDR3 runs 16 residues. V lost 5 bases to trimming and J lost 3 bases; unmatched junction nucleotides: 12. The chain's CDR3 is CASSHRTSSYYYEQYF. CDR3 coding DNA: TGTGCCAGCAGTCACAGGACTAGCAGCTACTACTACGAGCAGTACTTC.

This clone has just one count. The V and J genes are TRBV29-1 and TRBJ2-7; D call uncertain. Trimming took off 4 bases at V and 6 bases at J, with 10 bases between the two ends. This CDR3 is 11 amino acids long. Per germline, CDR1 SQVTM and CDR2 ANQGSEA. The CDR3 sequence: CSVGGLGEQYF. The CDR3 DNA reads as TGCAGCGTTGGCGGTCTGGGCGAGCAGTACTTC.

This chain uses TRBV28 with TRBJ2-7; tentatively, D is TRBD1 or TRBD2 (6 bases each). CDR1 MDHEN and CDR2 SYDVKM come from the germline V gene. The CDR3 loop spans 16 amino acids. Trimming left V 2 bases short and J 5 bases short, with 19 bases between. In DNA, the CDR3 is TGTGCCAGCAGTTTAAGGGGGACTTACTTTATCCACGAGCAGTACTTC. Translated: CASSLRGTYFIHEQYF.

V is TRBV10-3 and J is TRBJ2-6; D gene unclear. From germline, CDR1 is ENHRY and CDR2 SYGVKD. Trimming removed 7 bases at V and 2 bases at J, with 6 bases between. CDR3 length equals 13 residues. The CDR3 protein is CAITSPGANVLTF. The CDR3 bases are TGTGCCATCACCTCCCCTGGGGCCAACGTCCTGACTTTC.

The rearrangement joins TRBV9 to TRBJ1-2; 8 nucleotides align to TRBD1. The germline V gene has CDR1 SGDLS and CDR2 YYNGEE. The CDR3 covers 15 residues. V was clipped by 3 bases and J by 3 bases; unmatched bases: 7. The CDR3 DNA sequence: TGTGCCAGCAGCGCCAGGGGGCGAATCGACTATGGCTACACCTTC. Translated: CASSARGRIDYGYTF.

This CDR3 reads CASSEVPLLGRETQYF. In DNA, the CDR3 is TGTGCCAGCAGTGAAGTCCCCCTTCTGGGAAGAGAGACCCAGTACTTC. The chain is built from TRBV6-1 and TRBJ2-5; no firm D call. The germline gives CDR1 MNHNS, CDR2 SASEGT. The germline V and J ends were trimmed by 1 base and 4 bases, with 16 bases remaining between them. The CDR3 runs to 16 residues.

This chain links TRBV7-2 with TRBJ2-2; D is perhaps TRBD2 (6 bases). Germline V gives CDR1 SGHTA, CDR2 FQGNSA. The CDR3 loop spans 15 amino acids. The V end lost 2 bases, the J end lost 8 bases, and 15 bases lay between the germline ends. This chain's CDR3 is CASSLQRASGGELFF. CDR3 nucleotides: TGTGCCAGCAGCTTACAGCGGGCAAGTGGGGGGGAGCTGTTTTTT.

The chain employs TRBV7-3 and TRBJ1-1; 8 bases are a match to TRBD1. V shed 4 bases and J 1 base; nucleotides not matched to a gene: 11. Germline V lookup: CDR1 SGHTA, CDR2 FQGTGA. The CDR3 sequence is 17 residues long. CDR3 protein: CASSSGQGQFRNTEAFF. The CDR3, as DNA: TGTGCCAGCAGCTCCGGACAGGGACAGTTTCGGAACACTGAAGCTTTCTTT.

The V call is TRBV4-3, the J call TRBJ1-5, with D unclear. CDR3 length equals 15 residues. Germline V CDR1 and CDR2: LGHNA, YSLEER. With 1 base removed from V and 3 bases from J, the gap between germline ends came to 10 bases. The CDR3 DNA follows: TGCGCCAGCAGCCAAGTAGTCAGCGACAATCAGCCCCAGCATTTT. Translating gives CASSQVVSDNQPQHF.

This chain connects TRBV4-2 to TRBJ2-3; D is unclear. The CDR3 totals 13 residues. From germline, CDR1 is LGHNA and CDR2 YNFKEQ. The germline V and J ends were trimmed by 5 bases and 2 bases, with 8 bases remaining between them. The CDR3, as DNA: TGTGCCAGCAGCGGGTACCTCACAGATACGCAGTATTTT. This codes for CASSGYLTDTQYF.

This clone appeared a few times. The V gene is TRBV27, the J gene TRBJ2-5; 10 bases are a match to TRBD2. The V gene end was trimmed by 7 bases and the J gene end by 2 bases; junction bases not matched to a gene: 7. The germline CDR1 and CDR2 sequences are MNHEY and SMNVEV (reference sequence). This CDR3 region has 15 residues. In nucleotides, the CDR3 is TGTGCCAGCACAGCTAGCGGGGGACGGCAAGAGACCCAGTACTTC. Translating gives CASTASGGRQETQYF.